Following are 27 T cell receptor beta chains from one sample sequenced in a study of control samples from healthy donors and cancer patients. Clones were sequenced by immunoSEQ multiplex PCR, and TCRdb holds only the in-frame ones, with some missing. The repertoire shows roughly 200,000 clones; the top ten hold 2% to 2.5%. The specimen was blood. These receptor sequences come from a young woman in good health.

The V call is TRBV7-9, the J call TRBJ1-6, with D tentatively TRBD1 (5 bases). This CDR3 comprises 15 residues. The ends were cut back, 2 bases at V and 8 bases at J, with 13 bases in the middle. The germline V gene has CDR1 SEHNR and CDR2 FQNEAQ (reference sequence). The CDR3 DNA follows: TGTGCCAGCAGCTTACGGGCGATAGGGGATTCACCCCTCCACTTT. Translation: CASSLRAIGDSPLHF.

The CDR3 nucleotides are TGCGCCAGCAGCCTAGGGGGGGAGGTCCGGGAGACCCAGTACTTC. It codes for CASSLGGEVRETQYF. V gene TRBV5-1 combines with J gene TRBJ2-5; D might be TRBD2 (7 bases). This CDR3 contains 15 residues. The germline V and J ends were trimmed by 4 bases and 5 bases, with 18 bases remaining between them. Germline CDR1 and CDR2: SGHRS and YFSETQ.

The chain employs TRBV6-5 and TRBJ1-2, with D possibly being TRBD1 (5 bases). The CDR3 has 12 amino acids. CDR1 and CDR2 from the germline V gene are MNHEY and SVGAGI. V lost 0 bases and J 7 bases, leaving 6 bases between the germline ends. The CDR3 region is CASSYSGVGYTF. The CDR3 region has the DNA TGTGCCAGCAGTTACTCGGGGGTTGGCTACACCTTC.

The gene calls are TRBV10-1 and TRBJ2-7; D remains unclear. CDR1 and CDR2 from the germline V gene are WNHNN and SYGVQD (reference sequence). With 0 bases removed from V and 5 bases from J, the gap between germline ends came to 14 bases. CDR3 size: 15 residues. In DNA form, the CDR3 reads TGCGCCAGCAGTGAGTCGGGCAGTTCCTCAAACGAGCAGTACTTC. As protein: CASSESGSSSNEQYF.

The rearrangement uses TRBV18 and TRBJ1-1; 10 bases fit TRBD1. J lost 0 bases, V lost 5 bases, and 0 bases had no gene match. Looked up from germline, CDR1 is KGHSH and CDR2 is LQKENI. CDR3 size: 14 residues. The CDR3 nucleotides read TGTGCCAGCTCAGGGACAGGGGTGAACACTGAAGCTTTCTTT. Translating it yields CASSGTGVNTEAFF.

The chain employs TRBV7-2 and TRBJ1-2; D perhaps matches TRBD1 (5 bases). The V gene's germline CDR1 is SGHTA and CDR2 FQGNSA. CDR3 length equals 14 residues. Deletions cut 5 bases from V and 4 bases from J, with 14 bases between. The CDR3 bases are TGTGCCAGCAGCGCGGGACTGGAAAGCTATGGCTACACCTTC. Amino acids: CASSAGLESYGYTF.

CDR3 sequence: CASSLVGPSWAAGAFF. CDR3 coding DNA: TGTGCCAGCAGCTTGGTGGGACCAAGCTGGGCAGCGGGAGCTTTCTTT. The gene calls are TRBV5-4 and TRBJ1-1; a possible D gene is TRBD1 (5 bases). CDR1 and CDR2 from the germline V gene are SGHNT and YYREEE (reference sequence). The CDR3 is 16 residues long. V was clipped by 0 bases and J by 10 bases, with 22 bases between them. The full variable domain, in which reference TRBV5-4 and TRBJ1-1 provide the parts outside the CDR3, is ETGVTQSPTHLIKTRGQQVTLRCSSQSGHNTVSWYQQALGQGPQFIFQYYREEENGRGNFPPRFSGLQFPNYSSELNVNALELDDSALYLCASSLVGPSWAAGAFFGQGTRLTVV.

The genes are TRBV3-1 (or the pseudogene TRBV3-2) and TRBJ2-1, with TRBD2 matching over 9 bases. V shed 5 bases, J shed 8 bases, and the junction held 1 base outside the gene matches. Germline loops: CDR1 LGHDT, CDR2 YNNKEL (reference sequence). This CDR3 has 12 residues. CDR3 sequence (DNA): TGTGCCAGCAGCGTAGCGGGGGATGAGCAGTTCTTC. It encodes CASSVAGDEQFF.

This chain links TRBV3-1 (or the pseudogene TRBV3-2) with TRBJ1-4; TRBD1 matches at 7 bases. CDR1 is LGHDT and CDR2 is YNNKEL in the germline V gene (reference sequence). This CDR3 region has 15 residues. The V and J ends lost 2 bases and 5 bases, in that order; junction bases with no gene match: 5. The CDR3 loop reads CASSQPGGGNEKLFF. For the CDR3, the DNA is TGTGCCAGCAGCCAACCAGGGGGGGGGAATGAAAAACTGTTTTTT.

The chain links TRBV23-1 to TRBJ1-2; 9 bases are a match to TRBD1. TRBV23-1 is classed as an ORF, of uncertain function. The CDR3 sequence is 14 residues long. Losses at the gene ends were 6 bases for V and 6 bases for J; bases not matched to a gene: 8. The DNA for the CDR3 is TGCGCCAGCAGGGGGGACAGGGATAGCGATGGCTACACCTTC. It codes for CASRGDRDSDGYTF.

The chain has TRBV19 and TRBJ1-1; D remains unclear. Germline V CDR1 and CDR2: LNHDA, SQIVND (reference sequence). The CDR3 has 16 amino acids. The V and J ends lost 3 bases and 0 bases respectively, with 14 bases between them. CDR3 DNA: TGTGCCAGTAGTATCCCGGGTTTAGGAATGAACACTGAAGCTTTCTTT. Its translation is CASSIPGLGMNTEAFF.

The V gene is TRBV7-6, the J gene TRBJ2-1, with 10 bases identical to TRBD1. Germline CDR1 reads SGHVS; CDR2 reads FNYEAQ. V lost 4 bases and J lost 8; bases outside the gene matches: 8. CDR3 size: 15 residues. The CDR3: CASSSSRDRGYEQFF. The CDR3 DNA reads as TGTGCCAGCAGCTCATCCCGGGACAGGGGCTATGAGCAGTTCTTC.

J is TRBJ1-2 and V is TRBV12-3 or TRBV12-4, with TRBD1 matching over 8 bases. With 5 bases clipped from V and 8 bases from J, the junction kept 7 bases outside the gene matches. CDR3 length: 13 amino acids. In DNA, the CDR3 is TGTGCCAGCAGTATGGACAGGGAGAGGGGCTACACCTTC. Protein: CASSMDRERGYTF.

The chain couples TRBV11-2 to TRBJ1-3; no definite D call. The CDR3 is 15 residues long. The germline CDR1 and CDR2 sequences are SGHAT and FQNNGV. V lost 0 bases, J lost 0 bases, and 6 bases lay in between. The CDR3 region is CASSLDIVSGNTIYF. The CDR3 region has the DNA TGTGCCAGCAGCTTAGACATCGTCTCTGGAAACACCATATATTTT.

V gene TRBV5-1 combines with J gene TRBJ2-5, with 8 bases lining up with TRBD1. V lost 3 bases and J lost 5; bases outside the gene matches: 3. The CDR3 length is 13 residues. Germline V lookup: CDR1 SGHRS, CDR2 YFSETQ. In DNA, the CDR3 is TGCGCCAGCAGCTGGACAGGGTTGGAGACCCAGTACTTC. It translates to CASSWTGLETQYF.

The rearrangement uses TRBV11-3 and TRBJ2-7, with no clear D. Per the germline V gene, CDR1 is SGHNT and CDR2 is YENEEA. The CDR3 runs 13 residues. Trimming cost V 0 bases and J 2 bases, with 5 bases left between them. CDR3 in amino acids: CASSLDRAYEQYF. CDR3 DNA sequence: TGTGCCAGCAGCTTAGACAGAGCCTACGAGCAGTACTTC.

The CDR3 nucleotides read TGTGCCAGCAGCTTCGGAGTGGGACCCAATCAGCCCCAGCATTTT. Protein sequence: CASSFGVGPNQPQHF. The chain uses TRBV7-9 and TRBJ1-5; TRBD1 might be the D (5 bases). Trimming removed 3 bases at V and 3 bases at J, with 12 bases between. Germline V gene data show CDR1 as SEHNR and CDR2 as FQNEAQ (reference sequence). This CDR3 region has 15 residues.

CDR3 in DNA: TGTGCCAGCAGCCTGGACATTTCGAGGCCTGAAGCTTTCTTT. Translating it yields CASSLDISRPEAFF. The chain carries TRBV7-2 and TRBJ1-1; weak D call: TRBD1 (5 bases). Per germline, CDR1 SGHTA and CDR2 FQGNSA. V was clipped by 5 bases and J by 6 bases, with 16 bases between them. The CDR3 runs 14 residues.

The chain joins TRBV6-6 to TRBJ1-5; 7 nucleotides align to TRBD1. With V trimmed by 6 bases and J by 7 bases, 9 bases remained unmatched. The CDR3 loop spans 14 amino acids. Germline V gene sequence: CDR1 MNHNY, CDR2 SVGAGI (reference sequence). CDR3 region: CASRHPGQRQPQHF. The CDR3 DNA is TGTGCCAGCAGGCACCCGGGACAGAGGCAGCCCCAGCATTTT.

The chain combines TRBV19 with TRBJ2-7; D is possibly TRBD1 (6 bases). There are 15 residues in the CDR3. Germline V lookup: CDR1 LNHDA, CDR2 SQIVND (reference sequence). Trimming stripped 2 bases from V and 2 bases from J, with 13 bases between. The CDR3 loop is CASSIYGTSPYEQYF. CDR3 nucleotide sequence: TGTGCCAGTAGTATATACGGGACATCCCCCTACGAGCAGTACTTC.

The genes are TRBV28 and TRBJ1-3; D call uncertain. Trimming removed 2 bases from V and 7 bases from J, with 6 bases in between. The germline V gene has CDR1 MDHEN and CDR2 SYDVKM. The CDR3 consists of 12 residues. DNA of the CDR3: TGTGCCAGCAGTTTACGGCGGAACACCATATATTTT. It translates to CASSLRRNTIYF.

The V gene is TRBV7-9, the J gene TRBJ1-2; 11 bases map to TRBD1. V shed 5 bases, J shed 7 bases, and the junction held 6 bases outside the gene matches. This CDR3 has 14 residues. The germline V gene encodes CDR1 SEHNR and CDR2 FQNEAQ (reference sequence). DNA of the CDR3: TGTGCCAGCAGCAGGGAGGACAGGGGGCCTGGCTACACCTTC. As protein: CASSREDRGPGYTF. Filled out from reference TRBV7-9 and TRBJ1-2, the complete variable domain reads DTGVSQNPRHKITKRGQNVTFRCDPISEHNRLYWYRQTLGQGPEFLTYFQNEAQLEKSRLLSDRFSAERPKGSFSTLEIQRTEQGDSAMYLCASSREDRGPGYTFGSGTRLTVV.

V is TRBV30 and J is TRBJ1-5; perhaps TRBD1 as D (6 bases). Germline loops: CDR1 GTSNPN, CDR2 SVGIG (reference sequence). Trimming removed 0 bases from V and 5 bases from J, with 11 bases in between. This CDR3 has 14 residues. CDR3 DNA sequence: TGTGCCTGGAGTGTCCCAGGGACATATCAGCCCCAGCATTTT. Amino acid sequence: CAWSVPGTYQPQHF.

The genes are TRBV4-2 and TRBJ1-4; the match to TRBD1 covers 10 bases. V was clipped by 1 base and J by 7 bases; unmatched bases: 9. Germline-derived CDR1 and CDR2 are LGHNA and YNFKEQ. The CDR3 loop spans 17 amino acids. The CDR3 loop is CASSQVGTGVKSEKLFF. The CDR3 nucleotides are TGTGCCAGCAGCCAAGTGGGGACAGGGGTCAAGAGTGAAAAACTGTTTTTT.

By frequency, this clone registers medium-sized. This chain links TRBV6-5 with TRBJ2-7; D is unclear. Per the germline V gene, CDR1 is MNHEY and CDR2 is SVGAGI. The V gene lost 4 bases and the J gene lost 6 bases, with 7 bases spanning the gap. This CDR3 has 11 amino acids. The CDR3 loop reads CASSFGGEQYF. In nucleotides, the CDR3 is TGTGCCAGCAGTTTTGGCGGCGAGCAGTACTTC.

The V gene is TRBV6-2 or TRBV6-3, the J gene TRBJ1-5; D is possibly TRBD1 (6 bases). This CDR3 comprises 15 residues. The V gene's germline CDR1 is MNHEY and CDR2 SVGEGT. The V gene lost 3 bases and the J gene lost 4 bases, with 13 bases spanning the gap. The CDR3 DNA sequence: TGTGCCAGCAGTTATTATGGGGGCCTTAATCAGCCCCAGCATTTT. Amino acids: CASSYYGGLNQPQHF.

V is TRBV5-1 and J is TRBJ1-3; the D is unclear. V dropped 4 bases and J dropped 0 bases, with 8 bases sitting between them. The CDR3 runs 14 residues. CDR1 and CDR2 (germline): SGHRS, YFSETQ. CDR3 in DNA: TGCGCCAGCAGCGGAGGGAGCTCTGGAAACACCATATATTTT. Translated, it gives CASSGGSSGNTIYF. Looking up the rest from reference TRBV5-1 and TRBJ1-3 gives the full variable domain: KAGVTQTPRYLIKTRGQQVTLSCSPISGHRSVSWYQQTPGQGLQFLFEYFSETQRNKGNFPGRFSGRQFSNSRSEMNVSTLELGDSALYLCASSGGSSGNTIYFGEGSWLTVV.